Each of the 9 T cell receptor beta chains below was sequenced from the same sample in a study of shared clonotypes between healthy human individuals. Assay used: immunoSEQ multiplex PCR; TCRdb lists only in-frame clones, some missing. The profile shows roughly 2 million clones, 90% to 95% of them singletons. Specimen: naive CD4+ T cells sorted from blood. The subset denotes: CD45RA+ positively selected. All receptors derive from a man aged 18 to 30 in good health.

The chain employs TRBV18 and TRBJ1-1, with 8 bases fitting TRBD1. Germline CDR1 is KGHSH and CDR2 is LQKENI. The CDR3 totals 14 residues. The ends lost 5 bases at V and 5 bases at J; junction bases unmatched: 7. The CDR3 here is CASSFRDRLTEAFF. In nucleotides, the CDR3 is TGTGCCAGCTCATTTAGGGACAGGTTAACTGAAGCTTTCTTT. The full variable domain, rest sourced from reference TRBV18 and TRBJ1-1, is NAGVMQNPRHLVRRRGQEARLRCSPMKGHSHVYWYRQLPEEGLKFMVYLQKENIIDESGMPKERFSAEFPKEGPSILRIQQVVRGDSAAYFCASSFRDRLTEAFFGQGTRLTVV.

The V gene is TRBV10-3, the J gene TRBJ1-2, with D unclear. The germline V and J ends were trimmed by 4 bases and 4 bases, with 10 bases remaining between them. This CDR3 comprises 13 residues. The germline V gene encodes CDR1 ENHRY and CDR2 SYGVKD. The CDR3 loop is CAISAEVIYGYTF. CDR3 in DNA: TGTGCCATCAGTGCTGAGGTGATCTATGGCTACACCTTC.

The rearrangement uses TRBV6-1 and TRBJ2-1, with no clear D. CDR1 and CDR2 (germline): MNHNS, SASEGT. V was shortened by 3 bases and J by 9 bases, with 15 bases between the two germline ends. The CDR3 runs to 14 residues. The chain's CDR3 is CASSEPGKLGEQFF. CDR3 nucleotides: TGTGCCAGCAGTGAGCCCGGAAAACTGGGTGAGCAGTTCTTC.

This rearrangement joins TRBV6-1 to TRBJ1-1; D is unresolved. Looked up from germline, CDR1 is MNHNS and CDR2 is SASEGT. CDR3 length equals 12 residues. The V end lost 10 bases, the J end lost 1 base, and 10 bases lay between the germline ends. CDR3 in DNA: TGTGCCACCAGGAAGCCGAACACTGAAGCTTTCTTT. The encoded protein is CATRKPNTEAFF.

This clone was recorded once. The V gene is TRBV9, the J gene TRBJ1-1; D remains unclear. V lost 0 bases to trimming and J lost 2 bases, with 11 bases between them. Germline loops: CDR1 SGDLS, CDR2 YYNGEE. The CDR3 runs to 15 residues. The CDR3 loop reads CASSVVQALNTEAFF. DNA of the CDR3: TGTGCCAGCAGCGTAGTCCAGGCCTTAAACACTGAAGCTTTCTTT.

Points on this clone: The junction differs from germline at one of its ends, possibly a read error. The CDR3 here is CASSMGQNTEAFF. DNA of the CDR3: TGTGCTAGCAGCATGGGCCAGAACACTGAAGCTTTCTTT. This chain uses TRBV7-7 with TRBJ1-1; D is ambiguous. The CDR3 extends over 13 amino acids. Germline loops: CDR1 SSHAT, CDR2 FNYEAQ (reference sequence).

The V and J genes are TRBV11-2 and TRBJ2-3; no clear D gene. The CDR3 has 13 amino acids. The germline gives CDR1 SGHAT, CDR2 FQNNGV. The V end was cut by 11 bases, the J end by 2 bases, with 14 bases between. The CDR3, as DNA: TGTGCCTGCCTAGGGCTTCACACAGATACGCAGTATTTT. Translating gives CACLGLHTDTQYF.

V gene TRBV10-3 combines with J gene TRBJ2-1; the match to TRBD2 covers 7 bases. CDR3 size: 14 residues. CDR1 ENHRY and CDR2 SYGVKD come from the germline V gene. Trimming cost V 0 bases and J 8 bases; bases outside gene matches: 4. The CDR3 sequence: CAISESGGMHEQFF. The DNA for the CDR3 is TGTGCCATCAGTGAGTCGGGGGGGATGCATGAGCAGTTCTTC.

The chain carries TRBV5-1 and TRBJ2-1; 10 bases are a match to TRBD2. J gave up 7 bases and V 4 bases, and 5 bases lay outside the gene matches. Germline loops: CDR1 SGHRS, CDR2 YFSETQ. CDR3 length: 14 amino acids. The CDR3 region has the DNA TGCGCCAGCAGCCCCGGGACTAGCGTAAATGAGCAGTTCTTC. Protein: CASSPGTSVNEQFF.